The text below deals with one T cell receptor (beta chain). TCRdb re-analysed the reads in MiXCR, keeping a single row per CDR3 protein. The sample lists more than 400,000 distinct CDR3 sequences, about 30% seen once, with about 13% in the top ten. This specimen belongs to a study of T cell repertoires in cytomegalovirus infection. Trimming shortened V by 9 bases and J by 4 bases, and 11 bases separated the two germline ends. Germline lookup yields CDR1 MNHEY and CDR2 SVGEGT. This CDR3 has 12 residues. The source of this sequence is a human donor in good health (CMV status not recorded). Some clones in this sample may be carry-over from other donors' samples. The sample consisted of PBMCs. The chain employs TRBV6-2 or TRBV6-3 and TRBJ2-3; weak D call: TRBD2 (6 bases). The CDR3 is CARRWGADTQYF. CDR3 in DNA: TGTGCCAGAAGGTGGGGGGCAGATACGCAGTATTTT.